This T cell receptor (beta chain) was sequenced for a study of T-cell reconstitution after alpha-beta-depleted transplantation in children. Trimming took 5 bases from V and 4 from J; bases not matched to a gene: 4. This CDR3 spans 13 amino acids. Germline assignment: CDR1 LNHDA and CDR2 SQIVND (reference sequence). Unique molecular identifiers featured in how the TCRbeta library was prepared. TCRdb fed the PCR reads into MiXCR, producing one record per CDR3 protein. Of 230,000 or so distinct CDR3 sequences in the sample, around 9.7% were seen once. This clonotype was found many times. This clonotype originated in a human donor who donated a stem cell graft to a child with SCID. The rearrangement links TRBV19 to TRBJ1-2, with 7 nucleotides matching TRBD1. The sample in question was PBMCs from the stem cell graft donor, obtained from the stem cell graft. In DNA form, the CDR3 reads TGTGCCAGTAGTGTACAGGGGATCTATGGCTACACCTTC. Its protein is CASSVQGIYGYTF. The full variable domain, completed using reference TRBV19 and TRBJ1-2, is DGGITQSPKYLFRKEGQNVTLSCEQNLNHDAMYWYRQDPGQGLRLIYYSQIVNDFQKGDIAEGYSVSREKKESFPLTVTSAQKNPTAFYLCASSVQGIYGYTFGSGTRLTVV.